A single sample gave rise to the 14 T cell receptor beta chains below, sequenced in a study of T cells after posttransplantation cyclophosphamide. Control samples came 1 year after myeloablative marrow transplants with methotrexate plus calcineurin inhibitor. The repertoire was sequenced with immunoSEQ multiplex PCR; TCRdb's copy has only in-frame clones and lacks some. The table shows 9,500 to 10,000 clones, with 70% to 90% occurring only once. The material sequenced was PBMCs, taken after an allogeneic stem cell transplant with a calcineurin inhibitor and methotrexate. These receptors were obtained from a male patient between 25 and 40 years old who received an allogeneic stem cell transplant from an unrelated donor, was CMV-positive, and had no GVHD. These T cells may partly come from the graft donor.

V usage is TRBV15 and J usage is TRBJ1-1; D might be TRBD1 (5 bases). This CDR3 contains 16 residues. V shed 5 bases and J shed 1 base, with 17 bases lying between them. Germline assignment: CDR1 LNHNV and CDR2 YYDKDF (reference sequence). The CDR3 region has the DNA TGTGCCACCAGCCGATCCACTTATACAGGGAACACTGAAGCTTTCTTT. Its translation is CATSRSTYTGNTEAFF.

The chain has TRBV7-6 and TRBJ2-5; the D gene is possibly TRBD2 (6 bases). CDR1 is SGHVS and CDR2 is FNYEAQ in the germline V gene. The CDR3 covers 14 residues. The V end lost 6 bases, the J end lost 2 bases, and 13 bases lay between the germline ends. The CDR3 loop reads CASSLLAYQETQYF. The CDR3 DNA sequence: TGTGCCAGCAGTCTTCTAGCGTATCAAGAGACCCAGTACTTC.

This chain joins TRBV11-3 and TRBJ1-5; no clear D. This CDR3 spans 14 amino acids. From germline, CDR1 is SGHNT and CDR2 YENEEA. Trimming stripped 1 base from V and 4 bases from J, with 8 bases between. Here the CDR3 reads CASSLGSDNQPQHF. CDR3 nucleotides: TGTGCCAGCAGCTTAGGGTCAGATAATCAGCCCCAGCATTTT.

This sequence joins TRBV4-2 and TRBJ2-7; TRBD1 is a possible D gene (6 bases). The CDR3 spans 14 residues. CDR1 is LGHNA and CDR2 is YNFKEQ in the germline V gene. Trimming stripped 2 bases from V and 3 bases from J, with 11 bases between. As DNA, the CDR3 is TGTGCCAGCAGCCAACCGAGGGGGTGCTACGAGCAGTACGTC. The encoded protein is CASSQPRGCYEQYV.

The rearrangement uses TRBV6-5 and TRBJ2-2, with D perhaps TRBD1 (7 bases). The V end lost 8 bases, the J end lost 3 bases, and 10 bases lay between the germline ends. The CDR3 covers 13 residues. CDR1 is MNHEY and CDR2 is SVGAGI in the germline V gene. In DNA form, the CDR3 reads TGTGCCAGCGCGGGACAGTACACCGGGGAGCTGTTTTTT. Translating it yields CASAGQYTGELFF.

The chain combines TRBV7-9 with TRBJ2-2; 9 nucleotides agree with TRBD2. CDR1 is SEHNR, CDR2 FQNEAQ, per germline (reference sequence). With 4 bases clipped from V and 13 bases from J, the junction kept 10 bases outside the gene matches. The CDR3 is made up of 14 amino acids. The DNA of the CDR3 is TGTGCCAGCAGCTCACTAGCGGGCGGACCTAGGCTGTTTTTT. It encodes CASSSLAGGPRLFF.

The chain recombines TRBV15 with TRBJ2-1; maybe TRBD2 (6 bases). The germline CDR1 and CDR2 sequences are LNHNV and YYDKDF (reference sequence). Trimming took off 3 bases at V and 3 bases at J, with 15 bases between the two ends. This CDR3 has 16 amino acids. The CDR3 reads CATSSLRDSVYNEQFF. CDR3 nucleotide sequence: TGTGCCACCAGCAGCCTCCGGGACTCGGTCTACAATGAGCAGTTCTTC.

Comments on this clone: Additional DNA sequences in this sample encode the identical CDR3. The rearrangement links TRBV28 to TRBJ1-1; the match to TRBD1 covers 7 bases. The J segment lost 1 base and the V segment lost 6 bases, leaving 11 bases of the junction unmatched. The V gene's germline CDR1 is MDHEN and CDR2 SYDVKM. This CDR3 is built from 16 residues. In nucleotides, the CDR3 is TGTGCCAGCAGCCCTACCGGGACAGAGGGGAACACTGAAGCTTTCTTT. As protein: CASSPTGTEGNTEAFF. Variable domain in full (rest from reference TRBV28 and TRBJ1-1): DVKVTQSSRYLVKRTGEKVFLECVQDMDHENMFWYRQDPGLGLRLIYFSYDVKMKEKGDIPEGYSVSREKKERFSLILESASTNQTSMYLCASSPTGTEGNTEAFFGQGTRLTVV.

This rearrangement joins TRBV6-1 to TRBJ1-3, with D uncertain. The CDR3 sequence is 16 residues long. Trimming left V 2 bases short and J 0 bases short, with 11 bases between. CDR1 and CDR2 from the germline V gene are MNHNS and SASEGT. CDR3 nucleotide sequence: TGTGCCAGCAGTGAATTTGGCTGGAGCTCTGGAAACACCATATATTTT. As protein: CASSEFGWSSGNTIYF.

The rearrangement joins TRBV15 to TRBJ2-3; 8 nucleotides align to TRBD1. The length of the CDR3 is 14 residues. Trimming cost V 3 bases and J 4 bases; bases outside gene matches: 3. The germline V gene encodes CDR1 LNHNV and CDR2 YYDKDF (reference sequence). The CDR3 sequence is CATSSRDRSDTQYF. In DNA, the CDR3 is TGTGCCACCAGCAGCCGGGACAGGTCAGATACGCAGTATTTT. Looking up the rest from reference TRBV15 and TRBJ2-3 gives the full variable domain: DAMVIQNPRYQVTQFGKPVTLSCSQTLNHNVMYWYQQKSSQAPKLLFHYYDKDFNNEADTPDNFQSRRPNTSFCFLDIRSPGLGDTAMYLCATSSRDRSDTQYFGPGTRLTVL.

The chain uses TRBV15 and TRBJ1-2, with D possibly matching TRBD1 (6 bases). The germline V gene has CDR1 LNHNV and CDR2 YYDKDF (reference sequence). The CDR3 extends over 15 amino acids. Trimming took 5 bases from V and 1 from J, leaving 14 bases between them. For the CDR3, the DNA is TGTGCCACCAGCCCCCGGGACAAGAATAACTATGGCTACACCTTC. Translating it yields CATSPRDKNNYGYTF.

The gene calls are TRBV20-1 and TRBJ2-5; D might be TRBD1 (5 bases). This CDR3 spans 11 amino acids. V shed 4 bases and J shed 5 bases, with 8 bases lying between them. Germline V lookup: CDR1 DFQATT, CDR2 SNEGSKA (reference sequence). The CDR3 nucleotides read TGCAGTGCTATGGGGCGGGAGACCCAGTACTTC. It translates to CSAMGRETQYF.

The chain links TRBV28 to TRBJ2-2; tentative D call: TRBD1 (6 bases). CDR1 and CDR2 (germline): MDHEN, SYDVKM. V lost 2 bases and J lost 0, with 7 bases in between. The CDR3 has 15 amino acids. As DNA, the CDR3 is TGTGCCAGCAGTTTAGGGGGCACGAACACCGGGGAGCTGTTTTTT. It yields the protein CASSLGGTNTGELFF.

J is TRBJ2-7 and V is TRBV29-1; D is uncertain. The CDR3 consists of 14 residues. The germline V gene encodes CDR1 SQVTM and CDR2 ANQGSEA. The V end lost 2 bases, the J end lost 2 bases, and 13 bases lay between the germline ends. The CDR3, as DNA: TGCAGCGTTGAATCACAGAGTCCCACCTACGAGCAGTACTTC. The encoded protein is CSVESQSPTYEQYF.